A selection of T cell receptor beta chains follows, all from one sample in a study of regulatory and conventional T cells in RAG deficiency. Method: immunoSEQ multiplex PCR; TCRdb's copy keeps in-frame clones and lacks some. The table records approximately 12,000 clones, around 94% of them present only once. Another study also made use of these data, one on regulatory T cells.

Sequencing input: CD4+ effector T cells sorted from blood. The receptor set was obtained from a human donor in good health. Each CDR3 is given with its conserved first and last residue. D genes are given only for firm matches. Not all rows give a size; the values are once, few, many and, for expanded clones, a class.

d_gene,j_gene,abundance,v_gene,CDR3nt,CDR3aa
TRBD1,TRBJ2-1,.,TRBV5-8,TGTGCCAGCAGCTCAAACAGGGGAGCTAACAATGAGCAGTTCTTC,CASSSNRGANNEQFF
.,TRBJ1-1,.,TRBV10-2,TGCGCCAGCAGTGAGAGACCAGGGGTAGCTTTCTTT,CASSERPGVAFF
.,TRBJ2-5,.,TRBV28,TGTGCCAGCAGTTTAGAAGAGACCCAGTACTTC,CASSLEETQYF
.,TRBJ1-2,.,TRBV13,TGTGCCAGCAGCTTGGTATGGCGGAACTCCGGGACTTCTAACTATGGCTACACCTTC,CASSLVWRNSGTSNYGYTF
TRBD1,TRBJ2-1,.,TRBV7-9,TGTGCCAGCAGCCCATCCGGGACAGCCAATGAGCAGTTCTTC,CASSPSGTANEQFF
TRBD1,TRBJ1-5,.,TRBV6-1,TGTGCCAGCCATTCGGGACAGGGCAATCAGCCCCAGCATTTT,CASHSGQGNQPQHF
.,TRBJ1-5,.,TRBV5-6,TGTGCCAGCAGCTTGGCCAAGGGGCATCAGCCCCAGCATTTT,CASSLAKGHQPQHF
TRBD2,TRBJ2-5,once,TRBV28,TGTGCCAGCCGTACAACGGGGGGGACAAATGGGGCCCAGTACTTC,CASRTTGGTNGAQYF
.,TRBJ1-1,.,TRBV6-5,TGTGCCAGCACCATGACAGCGAACACTGAAGCTTTCTTT,CASTMTANTEAFF
.,TRBJ1-5,.,TRBV27,TGTGCCAGCAGGCCGGGTCCCGATAGCAATCAGCCCCAGCATTTT,CASRPGPDSNQPQHF
.,TRBJ1-1,.,TRBV6-1,TGTGCCAGCAGTGAATGGATGACGAGGGAAACTGAAGCTTTCTTT,CASSEWMTRETEAFF
.,TRBJ1-2,.,TRBV4-2,TGTGCCAGCAGCCAAGATTCGGCGGCGTATGGCTACACCTTC,CASSQDSAAYGYTF
.,TRBJ1-1,.,TRBV28,TGTGCCAGCAGTTTAACGGGGGGCGTGTCGGCTTTCTTT,CASSLTGGVSAFF
TRBD2,TRBJ2-3,.,TRBV5-1,TGCGCCAGCAGCTTGCGGCCGCTCAAGCGGGAAGAGTCAGATACGCAGTATTTT,CASSLRPLKREESDTQYF
TRBD2,TRBJ2-7,.,TRBV9,TGTGCCAGCAGCGCCGAGCGGGGCTACGAGCAGTACTTC,CASSAERGYEQYF
TRBD1,TRBJ1-4,.,TRBV5-6,TGTGCCAGCAGCGGAACAGGGGAAGAAAAACTGTTTTTT,CASSGTGEEKLFF
TRBD1,TRBJ1-1,.,TRBV5-1,TGCGCCAGCGGCGACCCCAGACAGGGACCGAACACTGAAGCTTTCTTT,CASGDPRQGPNTEAFF
.,TRBJ2-2,.,TRBV15,TGTGCCACCAGCAGAGCCCTCCCGGGTACAGGAGGGGAGCTGTTTTTT,CATSRALPGTGGELFF
.,TRBJ2-7,.,TRBV19,TGTGCCAGTAGTATATCGACTAAGTGGTCGGACGAGCAGTACTTC,CASSISTKWSDEQYF
.,TRBJ1-2,.,TRBV7-9,TGTGCCGGAGGGAAGTTGAACTATGGCTACACCTTC,CAGGKLNYGYTF
TRBD1,TRBJ1-2,.,TRBV28,TGTGCCAGCAGCCGTATGTCGACAGGGGTTAACTATGGCTACACCTTC,CASSRMSTGVNYGYTF
TRBD2,TRBJ2-7,.,TRBV6-5,TGTGCCAGCAGTTACGGGACTAGCGGGGGTAGACAGTACTTC,CASSYGTSGGRQYF
.,TRBJ2-1,.,TRBV5-1,TGCGCCAGCAAGGGTGGGCCGGTCGAGCAGTTCTTC,CASKGGPVEQFF
.,TRBJ1-2,.,TRBV28,TGTGCCAGCGGTGGAGGAAACTATGGCTACACCTTC,CASGGGNYGYTF
.,TRBJ1-4,.,TRBV6-1,TGTGCCAGCAGGGGGGCAACTAATGAAAAACTGTTTTTT,CASRGATNEKLFF
.,TRBJ1-2,.,TRBV7-3,TGTGCCAGCAGCTTAAACGTGGGGAGCGATGGCTACACCTTC,CASSLNVGSDGYTF